This T cell receptor (beta chain) came from a study of cytomegalovirus exposure and HLA in healthy donors. PCR was performed using 60 Vbeta and 13 Jbeta primers. Sequencing used immunoSEQ multiplex PCR; TCRdb keeps in-frame clones, though not all of them. In the table there are more than 140,000 clones, approximately 80% of which are singletons. The CDR3 runs to 14 residues. Germline assignment: CDR1 SGHRS and CDR2 YFSETQ. V lost 1 base and J lost 4, with 12 bases in between. Whole-study results and caveats: It was reported that the classifier diagnosed cytomegalovirus status with high specificity and sensitivity in both the original and validation cohorts. Reported findings show TCR beta sequences accurately forecast HLA-A and HLA-B alleles in most subjects. Apparent HLA restriction characterized most CMV-associated TCR beta chains in a later analysis. Analysis was carried out at a later point, and it linked a missense DCLRE1C variant to TCR beta V- and J-gene trimming.

Details on this clone: Its antigen is unidentified. The identical CDR3 is also encoded by other nucleotide sequences in the sample.

Sequenced material: PBMCs. The rearrangement uses TRBV5-1 and TRBJ2-7, with D perhaps TRBD1 (6 bases). The receptor comes from a man younger than 45 in good health and CMV-seropositive. The CDR3 is CASSLRQASYEQYF. The DNA for the CDR3 is TGCGCCAGCAGCTTGAGACAGGCCTCATACGAGCAGTACTTC.